The rows below give T cell receptor beta chains drawn from one sample of a study of blood T cell repertoires in COVID-19. TCRdb's copy holds only in-frame clones and misses some; the assay was immunoSEQ multiplex PCR. The sample contains about 260,000 clones, over 75% of which appear only once. The sequenced material came from peripheral blood. These receptors were collected from a human donor in a cohort sampled during active COVID-19. Both conserved end residues are part of each CDR3. A D gene is named only where the DNA matches it firmly. Clone sizes are given selectively: once, few, many, or a class where the clone is expanded.

size	J	D	V	DNA	CDR3
.	TRBJ2-1	.	TRBV5-5	TGTGCCAGCAGCTTGGGTTGGAGTAGCGGCAACAATGAGCAGTTCTTC	CASSLGWSSGNNEQFF
.	TRBJ2-1	.	TRBV4-2	TGTGCCAGCAGCCTTGAGAGCTACAATGAGCAGTTCTTC	CASSLESYNEQFF
.	TRBJ1-1	TRBD1	TRBV6-6	TGTGCCAGCACATTGAACTTACCCCAGGGGGCAGCTTTCTTT	CASTLNLPQGAAFF
.	TRBJ2-3	.	TRBV3-1/TRBV3-2	TGTGCCAGCAGCCCCCCTGGGCGCGCAGATACGCAGTATTTT	CASSPPGRADTQYF
.	TRBJ2-5	.	TRBV4-2	TGTGCCAGCAGCGAAGGAAATTTCAGGGGTCGGACAACTATGAGGGCAGAGACCCAGTACTTC	CASSEGNFRGRTTMRAETQYF
.	TRBJ2-7	TRBD1	TRBV3-1/TRBV3-2	TGTGCCAGCAGCCAAGAAGGGGGCCTATACGAGCAGTACTTC	CASSQEGGLYEQYF
few	TRBJ2-5	.	TRBV14	TGTGCCAGCAGCCAAGTAGGGATCCCCCACAGGGCGAGGGAGACCCAGTACTTC	CASSQVGIPHRARETQYF
.	TRBJ2-1	TRBD2	TRBV7-6	TGTGCCAGCAGTTTTGGGGGGGCTAGCGGGAGAAGGGTCTCAGTCAATGAGCAGTTCTTC	CASSFGGASGRRVSVNEQFF
.	TRBJ2-7	TRBD2	TRBV6-2/TRBV6-3	TGTGCCAGCAGTTACCCTCTGGGGGGGACTATTTACGAGCAGTACTTC	CASSYPLGGTIYEQYF
.	TRBJ2-7	TRBD2	TRBV14	TGTGCCAGCAGCCGAGGTAGCGGGAGGGCCCTCTATTACGAGCAGTACTTC	CASSRGSGRALYYEQYF
.	TRBJ2-3	TRBD2	TRBV2	TGTGCCAGCAGTGCTGGACTAGCGGGATCAGATACGCAGTATTTT	CASSAGLAGSDTQYF
.	TRBJ2-7	TRBD1	TRBV19	TGTGCCAGTTCCTCTTTTCCGGGACAGTCCTACGAGCAGTACTTC	CASSSFPGQSYEQYF
.	TRBJ2-2	TRBD2	TRBV5-1	TGCGCCAGCAGCCCGAGCGGGAGGGGGACCGGGGAGCTGTTTTTT	CASSPSGRGTGELFF
.	TRBJ2-1	.	TRBV7-6	TGTGCCAGCAGCGAGGGCCCCAGTTTGGGGAACAATGAGCAGTTCTTC	CASSEGPSLGNNEQFF
.	TRBJ1-2	.	TRBV6-6	TGTGCCAGCAGCCCACAGGGAGACTATGGCTACACCTTC	CASSPQGDYGYTF
.	TRBJ2-5	TRBD2	TRBV5-1	TGCGCCAGCAGCCGGACTAGCGGAAGGTTACAAGAGACCCAGTACTTC	CASSRTSGRLQETQYF
once	TRBJ2-2	.	TRBV7-9	TGTGCCAGCAGCTTACAGATTTCAAACACCGGGGAGCTGTTTTTT	CASSLQISNTGELFF
.	TRBJ2-5	.	TRBV5-1	TGCGCCAGCAGGCCCGGAGGCGTTGGGGAGACCCAGTACTTC	CASRPGGVGETQYF
.	TRBJ2-7	.	TRBV7-8	TGTGCCAGCAGCTTAGTAGAAAGCTCCTACGAGCAGTACTTC	CASSLVESSYEQYF
.	TRBJ2-2	.	TRBV5-4	TGTGCCAGCAAATCAGGGGGAAGCGGGAGTAACACCGGGGAGCTGTTTTTT	CASKSGGSGSNTGELFF
.	TRBJ2-7	.	TRBV18	TGTGCCAGCTCACCCGCGGGCCAGAGTGCCAGCCACGAGCAGTACTTC	CASSPAGQSASHEQYF
few	TRBJ2-1	TRBD2	TRBV2	TGTGCCAGCGATAGCGGGCGATCCAATGAGCAGTTCTTC	CASDSGRSNEQFF
.	TRBJ1-4	.	TRBV6-5	TGTGCCAGCAGTTACTCGTGGGGGGTAGATGAAAAACTGTTTTTT	CASSYSWGVDEKLFF
.	TRBJ1-1	TRBD1	TRBV2	TGTGCCAGCAGGGACCCTGCGGGCGGACAGGGCAACACTGAAGCTTTCTTT	CASRDPAGGQGNTEAFF
.	TRBJ1-3	.	TRBV6-5	TGTGCCAGCAGTTACCAGGGGACGCCTGGAAACACCATATATTTT	CASSYQGTPGNTIYF
.	TRBJ1-1	TRBD1	TRBV12-3/TRBV12-4	TGTGCCAGCAGCAGGGGGCGGTTTTCGTCAGCTTTCTTT	CASSRGRFSSAFF
once	TRBJ2-1	.	TRBV7-8	TGTGCCAGCAGCTTGACGAATTGGGGGGATGAGCAGTTCTTC	CASSLTNWGDEQFF
.	TRBJ1-6	TRBD1	TRBV7-6	TGTGCCAGCAGCTCCGGGACAGGGAACAATTCACCCCTCCACTTT	CASSSGTGNNSPLHF
.	TRBJ2-3	TRBD2	TRBV7-9	TGTGCCAGCAGCCACGAAGCGGGAGGGCCGAACACAGATACGCAGTATTTT	CASSHEAGGPNTDTQYF
.	TRBJ1-2	.	TRBV3-1/TRBV3-2	TGTGCCAGCAGCCCCCCGACAGGAATCAACTATGGCTACACCTTC	CASSPPTGINYGYTF
.	TRBJ2-1	TRBD2	TRBV27	TGTGCCAGCAGTTTGCGGGAGAAGTACAATGAGCAGTTCTTC	CASSLREKYNEQFF
once	TRBJ2-5	.	TRBV10-2	TGCGCCAGCAGTCTACAAGAGACCCAGTACTTC	CASSLQETQYF
.	TRBJ1-5	TRBD1	TRBV12-3/TRBV12-4	TGTGCCAGCACCGTTGACAGGGACCAGCCCCAGCATTTT	CASTVDRDQPQHF
.	TRBJ2-1	TRBD2	TRBV6-5	TGTGCCAGCCAAACTAGCGGGAGTAACGCTGAGCAGTTCTTC	CASQTSGSNAEQFF
.	TRBJ1-6	.	TRBV21-1	TGTGCCAGCAGCACCCATCTCAACAGCTATAATTCACCCCTCCACTTT	CASSTHLNSYNSPLHF
.	TRBJ2-1	.	TRBV14	TGTGCCAGCAGCCAAGAAGCTCTAGTTCTGTTCTTC	CASSQEALVLFF
once	TRBJ2-3	.	TRBV9	TGTGCCAGCAGCGTCCGAGAAAGCACAGATACGCAGTATTTT	CASSVRESTDTQYF
.	TRBJ2-1	.	TRBV7-8	TGTGCCAGCAGCCTAAGCCCCCCAGGTTACTCCTACAATGAGCAGTTCTTC	CASSLSPPGYSYNEQFF
.	TRBJ2-3	TRBD1	TRBV5-5	TGTGCCAGCAGCTTGGGGGACAGAGAGTACACAGATACGCAGTATTTT	CASSLGDREYTDTQYF
.	TRBJ1-2	TRBD1	TRBV30	TGTGCCTGGAGTGGACAGGGTCAGCTTACATCTAACTATGGCTACACCTTC	CAWSGQGQLTSNYGYTF
.	TRBJ2-5	.	TRBV7-8	TGTGCCAGCAGCTTAGGGGGTCGAGCGGGTAATCAAGAGACCCAGTACTTC	CASSLGGRAGNQETQYF
.	TRBJ2-3	TRBD1	TRBV10-1	TGCGCCAGCAGCCGACAGGGAACAGATACGCAGTATTTT	CASSRQGTDTQYF
.	TRBJ2-1	TRBD2	TRBV7-3	TGTGCCAGCAGCAGACTAGCGTCGGGCAATGAGCAGTTCTTC	CASSRLASGNEQFF
.	TRBJ2-7	.	TRBV2	TGTGCCAGCAGCACAGGGTGGGGCGAGCAGTACTTC	CASSTGWGEQYF
.	TRBJ2-5	.	TRBV9	TGTGCCAGCACGGGCAGGGCTGGCGAGGAGACCCAGTACTTC	CASTGRAGEETQYF
.	TRBJ2-2	.	TRBV5-4	TGTGCCAGCAGCTTAATAGCGGCAAACGGGGAGCTGTTTTTT	CASSLIAANGELFF
.	TRBJ2-2	.	TRBV2	TGTGCCAGCAGTCCGCGGGATGGTCCCTGGGAGCTGTTTTTT	CASSPRDGPWELFF
.	TRBJ2-3	TRBD2	TRBV5-5	TGTGCCAGCAGCCCGGGGGGGGCCCCGGCAGATACGCAGTATTTT	CASSPGGAPADTQYF
.	TRBJ2-1	TRBD1	TRBV2	TGTGCCAGCGCCCGGGACAGGGGCCGGGGGGAGCAGTTCTTC	CASARDRGRGEQFF
.	TRBJ2-1	TRBD2	TRBV3-1/TRBV3-2	TGTGCCAGCAGGGAAGCGGGAGTCAATGAGCAGTTCTTC	CASREAGVNEQFF
.	TRBJ1-5	.	TRBV19	TGTGCCAGTAAGAGGGGTTACAGGGAGAGCAATCAGCCCCAGCATTTT	CASKRGYRESNQPQHF
once	TRBJ2-5	TRBD2	TRBV3-1/TRBV3-2	TGTGCCAGCAGCCAACATAGCGGGATTATGGAGACCCAGTACTTC	CASSQHSGIMETQYF
once	TRBJ2-6	TRBD2	TRBV10-3	TGTGCCATCAGTACAGCGGGAGGGAGCTCTGGGGCCAACGTCCTGACTTTC	CAISTAGGSSGANVLTF
once	TRBJ1-4	.	TRBV18	TGTGCCAGCTCCCAGAATCGAGGGTCAACTAATGAAAAACTGTTTTTT	CASSQNRGSTNEKLFF
once	TRBJ2-1	.	TRBV7-3	TGTGCCAGCAGCTTTAGCAGATACAATGAGCAGTTCTTC	CASSFSRYNEQFF
.	TRBJ2-6	.	TRBV11-2	TGTGCCAGCAGCTTAGACTCCGTTGGGGCCAACGTCCTGACTTTC	CASSLDSVGANVLTF
.	TRBJ2-3	.	TRBV19	TGTGCCAGTAGTGAGGAAAAAACGCAGTATTTT	CASSEEKTQYF
few	TRBJ1-4	.	TRBV5-1	TGCGCCAGCAGCTTCGGCCAGGGAAGGGAAAAACTGTTTTTT	CASSFGQGREKLFF
.	TRBJ2-7	TRBD2	TRBV2	TGTGCCAGCAGTGGACTAGCGGGAGGGAGCTACGAGCAGTACTTC	CASSGLAGGSYEQYF